Described below is a single T cell receptor (beta chain) sequence and its context. This entry belongs to a study of blood T cell repertoires in COVID-19. The wider study: From the United States, Italy and Spain came samples of acute and convalescent COVID-19. T cells, B-cell-depleted T cells, or PBMCs supplied cDNA or gDNA.

Sequencing was performed with immunoSEQ multiplex PCR; in TCRdb, only in-frame clones are kept and a portion is missing. Of 85,000 to 110,000 clones listed, 75% to 90% are singletons. CDR1 and CDR2 from the germline V gene are SGHVS and FQNEAQ. CDR3 length: 14 amino acids. With 5 bases clipped from V and 4 bases from J, the junction kept 4 bases outside the gene matches. The receptor comes from a human donor in a cohort sampled during active or convalescent COVID-19. Sequencing was performed on peripheral blood. The gene calls are TRBV7-8 and TRBJ1-4, with 7 bases lining up with TRBD1. CDR3 coding DNA: TGTGCCAGCAGCCCAGGGGGGTATAATGAAAAACTGTTTTTT. Translating gives CASSPGGYNEKLFF.